This TCR beta chain was captured by sequencing in a study of cytomegalovirus exposure and HLA in healthy donors (dated by TCRdb to about 2017). Turning to the overall study: In an earlier analysis of 550 to 750 of the donors, 250 to 350 Gb of sequence data and 90 million to 120 million unique TCR beta sequences from about 190 million T cells were reported. Roughly 300 gigabases of sequencing data and approximately 85 million unique TCR sequences were included in an early release covering around 600 HLA-typed donors. Among the approximately 430 genotyped donors, roughly 80% belonged to the genetic ancestry cluster associated with self-reported Caucasian donors. The study was designed to test whether signatures of past pathogen exposure could be identified by cataloging public T cell receptors. Using immunosequencing, the study profiled T cell repertoires from 500 to 800 subjects and related those repertoires to cytomegalovirus serostatus. A separate validation cohort of about 110 different subjects was used in addition to the roughly 670-subject first cohort. To predict cytomegalovirus infection status, the study combined high-throughput TCR immunosequencing, statistical association of individual TCRs with disease status, and machine learning. To study patterns of TCR occurrence, a later analysis re-analyzed previously published TCR beta repertoires from 600 to 750 donors and added high-resolution HLA genotyping. Rather than using new phenotypic data, the later analysis identified candidate immune exposures from TCR beta sequences and from how often those sequences occurred across donors. In an earlier analysis of around 540 of the donors, high-throughput TCR beta sequencing was used to judge whether each TCR beta V gene segment behaved as functional or pseudogenic. Donor age, sex, ethnicity and CMV serostatus were compiled alongside the repertoire data. Genome-wide SNP genotypes for about 60% of the roughly 700 donors were used in a later genetic analysis, which treated that subset as a discovery cohort. Every repertoire in the discovery cohort had been generated on one and the same sequencing platform. Class I and class II HLA loci were covered by the typing at four-digit resolution. Typing coverage varied by locus: 629-630 donors for A, B, C, DRB1 and DQB1; roughly 510 for DQA1; over 600 for DPA1; about 450 for DPB1. Five DR-DQ haplotypes were handled as single units for association and clustering because linkage in the cohort was strong. Across about 380 genotyped donors of the cohort, an average of about 240,000 unique TCR beta nucleotide sequences per donor were sequenced, and roughly 20% of those sequences were non-productive. Summary of the overall study and its limitations: In vitro tests confirmed that a few of the cytomegalovirus-associated TCR beta chains recognize cytomegalovirus antigens. Because HLA typing was unavailable for some donors at each locus, only the typed subset was used in association tests. The study gave a list of over 150 TCR beta chains associated with cytomegalovirus. A further reported finding was that TCR beta sequences accurately predicted the HLA-A and HLA-B alleles for most subjects in the first cohort. The cohort was sequenced for TCR beta chains only, and without alpha or paired-chain data the features that could be detected were limited. Broadly in line with IMGT annotations, most TCR beta V segments showed up in productive rearrangements about 87% or about 30% of the time in an earlier analysis of under 700 of the donors. According to a later genetic analysis, donors in an Asian-associated ancestry cluster had fewer N-insertions in productive TCRs than the approximately 710-donor mean. A later analysis found that most CMV-associated TCR beta chains appeared HLA-restricted, with HLA associations seemingly driven largely by CMV exposure. Because counts were too low, seventeen rarely observed V segments, including chromosome 9 orphons, were excluded from the earlier analysis of several hundred of the donors. In a later genetic analysis, a missense DCLRE1C variant was associated with V-gene and J-gene trimming of TCR beta chains, and the association was replicated in an independent cohort. Presence/absence analyses assumed roughly uniform sequencing depth across donors, an assumption that may not hold. Most TCR sequences were seen in very few donors, while some public TCRs were found in many individuals. A later analysis found that TCR association rates varied across HLA loci, with DRB1 alleles showing the most associated TCRs and HLA-C alleles the fewest. Cytomegalovirus status was reported to be diagnosed by the classifier with high specificity and sensitivity in both the original and validation cohorts. Assigning TCR associations to individual alleles was difficult when HLA alleles, especially DR and DQ, strongly co-occurred. The authors suggested that the approach could potentially be extended to other disease states and immunological phenotypes. In a later analysis, about 16,000 TCR beta sequences were associated with specific HLA alleles at a false discovery rate of 0.05. A later analysis found that HLA-associated TCR beta chains were more clonally expanded and had lower generation probabilities than equally common non-associated chains. A cluster of highly shared sequence variants was judged likely to be a technical artifact of the sequencing pipeline. Because the 87-base-pair reads could not distinguish some IMGT-functional V segments, including TRBV6-2 and TRBV6-3, those segments were excluded. Immune exposure information for the cohort was limited to CMV serostatus. Several of the top co-occurrence clusters appeared to be linked to parvovirus B19, influenza, CMV and Epstein-Barr virus, according to a later analysis. Linkage disequilibrium might explain the correlated functional status among segregating V segments, but an unknown experimental factor could not be ruled out.

On this clone itself: Its antigen target is currently unknown. Per-nucleotide qualities are absent, and no much larger clonotype sits a single base away.

The CDR3 starts with the cysteine, ends with the phenylalanine, and has 21 residues. The read is trimmed to its CDR3 DNA, 63 bases read in frame from base 1. The germline V gene (reference sequence) supplies CDR1 LNHNV and CDR2 YYDKDF. Trimming removed 1 base from V and 5 bases from J; the gene matches leave 19 bases unexplained. The cohort consisted of hundreds of healthy bone marrow donors. All cohort members were sampled while nominally healthy, although unrecorded immune exposures were likely present. The donor was CMV seropositive and belonged to the group of some 290 seropositive cohort members. A peripheral blood sample was collected from each donor, and TCR beta sequencing was performed on peripheral blood mononuclear cells. Genomic DNA was extracted from the blood cell samples with the Qiagen DNeasy Blood Extraction Kit. Library preparation was by the immunoSEQ multiplex PCR assay. A mixture of 60 forward primers for TCR Vbeta segments and 13 reverse primers for TCR Jbeta segments was used in the multiplex PCR. A multiplex PCR assay on genomic DNA amplified the CDR3 region of rearranged TCR beta genes. Amplified TCR beta libraries were sequenced as 87-base-pair reads on the Illumina HiSeq System. As for the authors' bioinformatics: Across the roughly 670 repertoires, a later analysis counted roughly 84 million unique TCR beta chains, roughly 11 million of which were shared by at least two donors. Raw reads were error-corrected and collapsed into unique sequences by a nearest-neighbor algorithm in which closely related sequences were merged to remove PCR and sequencing errors. Alignment of CDR3 sequences to IMGT reference sequences was used to assign V, D and J gene segments. For a sequence to be retained, a match of at least six nucleotides to both a V gene segment and a J gene segment was required. Rearrangements were classified as productive when the CDR3 lacked stop codons and remained in frame with V and J, and all other rearrangements were classified as non-productive. CDR3 was defined by IMGT convention, running from the second conserved V-encoded cysteine to the conserved J-encoded phenylalanine. The earlier analysis of 500 to 750 of the donors excluded any sequence lacking an unambiguous match to a single V gene segment. An earlier analysis of about 590 of the donors classified V segments as functional when productive rearrangements were above 56.7% and as segregating when the standard deviation between donors was above 5%. A statistical classification framework was built for diagnosing cytomegalovirus status from the catalog of TCR beta chain sequences. In a later analysis, V and J genes were assigned by comparing TCR nucleotide sequences against IMGT/GENE-DB human TR gene sequences. A later analysis assigned CDR3 sequences and most-parsimonious VDJ recombination scenarios with the TCRdist pipeline. In a later analysis, each TCR beta chain was defined by its CDR3 amino acid sequence together with its V-gene family, and reads lacking a unique V-gene family were excluded. To address suspected cross-contamination and a sequencing artifact, a later analysis removed some 620 highly shared, low-generation-probability nucleotide sequences. A later analysis calculated a clonal expansion index for each public chain from normalized within-repertoire ranks of inferred template counts. In a later analysis, generation probabilities were computed using a VDJ recombination model fitted to out-of-frame rearrangements, and the results were checked against IGoR. In a later analysis, TCR-TCR, TCR-HLA and TCR-CMV co-occurrence was scored with hypergeometric tests, and a repertoire-size bias correction was applied to TCR pairs. To estimate false discovery rates, a later analysis permuted the HLA or CMV assignments 20 times. In a later analysis, co-occurring TCRs were grouped using DBSCAN, with TCRdist sequence similarity added in when clustering inside HLA-allele-positive subsets. For co-occurrence clustering, repertoires with fewer than 30,000 or more than 120,000 public chains were excluded, along with five repertoires with anomalous nucleotide sharing. This immuneACCESS table, as held by TCRdb, lists in-frame sequences with V and J called but not all clones. Of the missing ones, under half trace to an unresolved V gene in checked studies; the others have no known cause. V and J calls and clone size are given by that table; D and trimming were obtained from the DNA. The sample includes 130,000 to 150,000 clones, with around four fifths observed a single time. The top ten constitute under 1.5% of the sample.

The source material was PBMCs. The clonotype was recovered from a male donor in good health and CMV-seropositive. The chain joins TRBV15 to TRBJ2-2, and 10 bases in between align with TRBD2. The sequence in DNA is TGTGCCACCAGCAGAGTTCGAGTTTGGAGCGGGGGGGCTAGTCGGACCGGGGAGCTGTTTTTT. It is translated as CATSRVRVWSGGASRTGELFF.